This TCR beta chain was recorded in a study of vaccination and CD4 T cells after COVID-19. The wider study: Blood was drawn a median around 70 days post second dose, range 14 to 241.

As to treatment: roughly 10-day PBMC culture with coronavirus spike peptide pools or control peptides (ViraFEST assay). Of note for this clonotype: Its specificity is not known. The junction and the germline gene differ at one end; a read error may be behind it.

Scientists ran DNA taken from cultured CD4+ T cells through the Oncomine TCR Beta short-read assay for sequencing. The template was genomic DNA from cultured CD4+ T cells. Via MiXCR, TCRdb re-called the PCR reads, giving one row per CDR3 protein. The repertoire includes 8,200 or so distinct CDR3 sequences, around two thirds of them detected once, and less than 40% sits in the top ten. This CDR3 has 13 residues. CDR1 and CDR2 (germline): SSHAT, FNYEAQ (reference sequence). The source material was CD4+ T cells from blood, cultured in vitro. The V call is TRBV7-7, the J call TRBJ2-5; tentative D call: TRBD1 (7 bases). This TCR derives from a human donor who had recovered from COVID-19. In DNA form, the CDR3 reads TGTGCTAGCAGCACGCAGGGGGGAGAGACCCAGTACTTC. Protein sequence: CASSTQGGETQYF.